The 10 T cell receptor beta chains below come from one sample, sequenced in a study of blood T cell repertoires in COVID-19. The data were produced by immunoSEQ multiplex PCR, yet TCRdb's version contains in-frame clones alone and is incomplete. The table lists roughly 65,000 clones, 90% of them singletons. Sample: peripheral blood. These receptors were taken from a man in his 60s with acute or convalescent COVID-19.

CDR3 nucleotide sequence: TGTGCCAGCAGCCGGGACAGAGACTACGAGCAGTACTTC. It specifies CASSRDRDYEQYF. The chain employs TRBV5-6 and TRBJ2-7; 7 nucleotides align to TRBD1. Germline V gene lookup returns CDR1 SGHDT and CDR2 YYEEEE. J lost 3 bases, V lost 4 bases, and 4 bases had no gene match. The CDR3 totals 13 residues.

V usage is TRBV30 and J usage is TRBJ1-4, with D perhaps TRBD1 (5 bases). Germline V gene data show CDR1 as GTSNPN and CDR2 as SVGIG (reference sequence). V was clipped by 6 bases and J by 4 bases, with 12 bases between them. The CDR3 covers 13 residues. This CDR3 reads CACAQDHNEKLFF. The CDR3 nucleotides read TGTGCCTGTGCACAGGATCATAATGAAAAACTGTTTTTT.

This chain links TRBV6-1 with TRBJ1-5; D is perhaps TRBD1 (5 bases). With 0 bases removed from V and 5 bases from J, the gap between germline ends came to 11 bases. The germline V gene encodes CDR1 MNHNS and CDR2 SASEGT. This CDR3 is built from 15 residues. The CDR3 DNA sequence: TGTGCCAGCAGTGAAGCCCAAGTGGGGCATCAGCCCCAGCATTTT. Translating it yields CASSEAQVGHQPQHF.

With regard to this clone: Other DNA sequences in the sample encode the same CDR3. The chain joins TRBV10-3 to TRBJ1-4, with D perhaps matching TRBD1 (6 bases). V lost 3 bases, J lost 8 bases, and 7 bases lay in between. The CDR3 is made up of 12 amino acids. The germline CDR1 and CDR2 sequences are ENHRY and SYGVKD. CDR3 bases: TGTGCCATCAGTGAAACAGGGGAAAAACTGTTTTTT. This translates into CAISETGEKLFF.

The chain joins TRBV6-6 to TRBJ2-7; TRBD2 matches at 7 bases. This CDR3 comprises 14 residues. The germline V gene has CDR1 MNHNY and CDR2 SVGAGI (reference sequence). Unmatched junction bases numbered 6, after V lost 5 bases and J lost 2 bases. The CDR3 DNA follows: TGTGCCAGCAGTAAGTCGGGGGGAGCCTACGAGCAGTACTTC. This encodes CASSKSGGAYEQYF.

The V and J genes are TRBV18 and TRBJ1-1; weak D call: TRBD1 (6 bases). The V end lost 3 bases, the J end lost 0 bases, and 11 bases lay between the germline ends. The CDR3 is 15 residues long. Germline V gene sequence: CDR1 KGHSH, CDR2 LQKENI. Written as DNA, the CDR3 is TGTGCCAGCTCACCGGTGGACAGCTTGAACACTGAAGCTTTCTTT. This encodes CASSPVDSLNTEAFF.

This chain joins TRBV30 and TRBJ2-7; possibly TRBD2 for D (7 bases). The V gene's germline CDR1 is GTSNPN and CDR2 SVGIG (reference sequence). This CDR3 comprises 15 residues. Trimming took off 0 bases at V and 7 bases at J, with 19 bases between the two ends. The chain's CDR3 is CAWSVGGEVVSEQYF. The CDR3 bases are TGTGCCTGGAGTGTAGGGGGGGAAGTCGTCTCGGAGCAGTACTTC.

The chain combines TRBV10-3 with TRBJ2-5, with 10 bases fitting TRBD1. Losses at the gene ends were 4 bases for V and 2 bases for J; bases not matched to a gene: 1. Germline values: CDR1 ENHRY, CDR2 SYGVKD. This CDR3 has 14 amino acids. The CDR3 DNA follows: TGTGCCATCAGTGGGGGACAGGGGCAAGAGACCCAGTACTTC. It encodes CAISGGQGQETQYF.

This rearrangement joins TRBV5-8 to TRBJ1-5; no clear D. Per germline, CDR1 SGHTS and CDR2 YDEGEE. Trimming took off 2 bases at V and 6 bases at J, with 12 bases between the two ends. The CDR3 runs to 14 residues. CDR3 in DNA: TGTGCCAGCAGCTTCGGGGAGGGCGGTCAGCCCCAGCATTTT. Its protein product is CASSFGEGGQPQHF. Complete variable domain (other parts from reference TRBV5-8 and TRBJ1-5): EAGVTQSPTHLIKTRGQQATLRCSPISGHTSVYWYQQALGLGLQFLLWYDEGEERNRGNFPPRFSGRQFPNYSSELNVNALELEDSALYLCASSFGEGGQPQHFGDGTRLSIL.

This clone was detected once. This rearrangement joins TRBV19 to TRBJ1-1, with D maybe TRBD1 (5 bases). Between the trimmed V and J ends, which lost 6 bases and 1 base, there was a span of 15 bases. CDR3 length equals 15 residues. Germline assignment: CDR1 LNHDA and CDR2 SQIVND (reference sequence). The CDR3 DNA reads as TGTGCCAGTAGGACCGGGGACTCCACGAACACTGAAGCTTTCTTT. As protein: CASRTGDSTNTEAFF. The complete variable domain, with remaining parts taken from reference TRBV19 and TRBJ1-1, reads DGGITQSPKYLFRKEGQNVTLSCEQNLNHDAMYWYRQDPGQGLRLIYYSQIVNDFQKGDIAEGYSVSREKKESFPLTVTSAQKNPTAFYLCASRTGDSTNTEAFFGQGTRLTVV.